This TCR beta chain was identified during a study of T cell responses to AZD1222 COVID-19 vaccine. V was clipped by 3 bases and J by 2 bases, with 8 bases between them. This CDR3 has 13 residues. The germline gives CDR1 SGHRS, CDR2 YFSETQ. Generated by immunoSEQ multiplex PCR, the TCRdb table keeps only in-frame clones and is missing some. The sample lists over 150,000 clones; 88% were seen once. The TCR comes from an adult who received the AZD1222 COVID-19 vaccine. J is TRBJ2-5 and V is TRBV5-1; possibly TRBD2 for D (5 bases). The starting material was peripheral blood, obtained 28 days after the second AZD1222 dose. In nucleotides, the CDR3 is TGCGCCAGCAGCTGGACTCGGCAAGAGACCCAGTACTTC. Encoded protein: CASSWTRQETQYF. The whole variable domain, filled in from reference TRBV5-1 and TRBJ2-5, reads KAGVTQTPRYLIKTRGQQVTLSCSPISGHRSVSWYQQTPGQGLQFLFEYFSETQRNKGNFPGRFSGRQFSNSRSEMNVSTLELGDSALYLCASSWTRQETQYFGPGTRLLVL.